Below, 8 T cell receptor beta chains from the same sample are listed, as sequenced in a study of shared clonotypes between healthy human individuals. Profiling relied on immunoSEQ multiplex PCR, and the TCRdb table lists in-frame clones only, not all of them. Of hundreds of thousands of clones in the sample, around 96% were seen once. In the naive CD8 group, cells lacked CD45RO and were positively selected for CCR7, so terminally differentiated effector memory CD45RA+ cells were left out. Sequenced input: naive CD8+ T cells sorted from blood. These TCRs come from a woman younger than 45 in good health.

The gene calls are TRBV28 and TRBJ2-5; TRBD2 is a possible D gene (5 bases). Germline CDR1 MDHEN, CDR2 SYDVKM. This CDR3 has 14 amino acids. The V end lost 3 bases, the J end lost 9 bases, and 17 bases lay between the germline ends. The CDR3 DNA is TGTGCCAGCAGTTTCAGAACGCTAGCTAACGCCCAGTACTTC. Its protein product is CASSFRTLANAQYF. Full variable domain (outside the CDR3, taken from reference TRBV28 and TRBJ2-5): DVKVTQSSRYLVKRTGEKVFLECVQDMDHENMFWYRQDPGLGLRLIYFSYDVKMKEKGDIPEGYSVSREKKERFSLILESASTNQTSMYLCASSFRTLANAQYFGPGTRLLVL.

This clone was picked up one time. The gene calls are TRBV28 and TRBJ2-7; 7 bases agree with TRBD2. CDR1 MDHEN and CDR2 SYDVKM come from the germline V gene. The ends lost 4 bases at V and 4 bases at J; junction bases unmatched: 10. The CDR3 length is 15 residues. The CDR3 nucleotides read TGTGCCAGCAGTTCCCTCTCGGGAGGATGGTACGAGCAGTACTTC. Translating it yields CASSSLSGGWYEQYF.

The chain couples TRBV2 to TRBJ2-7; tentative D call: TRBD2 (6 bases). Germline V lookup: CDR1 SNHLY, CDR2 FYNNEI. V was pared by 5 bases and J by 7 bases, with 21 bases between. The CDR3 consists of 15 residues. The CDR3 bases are TGTGCCAGCAGTCCCACCAGGGACTGGAGCCAGGAGCAGTACTTC. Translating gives CASSPTRDWSQEQYF.

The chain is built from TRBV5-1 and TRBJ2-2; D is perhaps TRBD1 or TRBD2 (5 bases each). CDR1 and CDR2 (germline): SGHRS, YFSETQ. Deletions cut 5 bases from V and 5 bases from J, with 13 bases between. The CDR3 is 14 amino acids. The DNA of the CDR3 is TGCGCCAGCAGGTGGGACCCCACGACCGGGGAGCTGTTTTTT. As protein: CASRWDPTTGELFF.

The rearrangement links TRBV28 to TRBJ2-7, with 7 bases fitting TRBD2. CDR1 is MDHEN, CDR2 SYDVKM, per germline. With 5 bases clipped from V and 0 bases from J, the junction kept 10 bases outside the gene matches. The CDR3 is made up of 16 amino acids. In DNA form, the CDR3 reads TGTGCCAGCAGTGGGGGGACTACCACTCTCTCCTACGAGCAGTACTTC. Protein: CASSGGTTTLSYEQYF.

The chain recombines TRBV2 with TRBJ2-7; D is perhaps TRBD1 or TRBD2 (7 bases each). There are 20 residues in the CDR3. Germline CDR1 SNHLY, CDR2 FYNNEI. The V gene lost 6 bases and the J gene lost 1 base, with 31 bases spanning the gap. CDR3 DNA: TGTGCCAGCAGAGATACCCGACAGGGAGGACGCGGGAGTAATTCCTACGAGCAGTACTTC. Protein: CASRDTRQGGRGSNSYEQYF.

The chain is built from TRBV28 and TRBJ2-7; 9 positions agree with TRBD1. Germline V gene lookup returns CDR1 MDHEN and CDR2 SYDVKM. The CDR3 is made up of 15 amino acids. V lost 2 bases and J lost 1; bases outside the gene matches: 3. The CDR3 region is CASSLGTGRSYEQYF. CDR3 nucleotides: TGTGCCAGCAGTTTAGGGACAGGGCGATCCTACGAGCAGTACTTC.

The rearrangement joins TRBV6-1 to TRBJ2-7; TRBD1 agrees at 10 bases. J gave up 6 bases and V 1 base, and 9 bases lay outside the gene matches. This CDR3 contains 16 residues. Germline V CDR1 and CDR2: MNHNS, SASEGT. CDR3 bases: TGTGCCAGCAGTGAAGGATTTACGGGACAGGGGACCGAGCAGTACTTC. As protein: CASSEGFTGQGTEQYF.